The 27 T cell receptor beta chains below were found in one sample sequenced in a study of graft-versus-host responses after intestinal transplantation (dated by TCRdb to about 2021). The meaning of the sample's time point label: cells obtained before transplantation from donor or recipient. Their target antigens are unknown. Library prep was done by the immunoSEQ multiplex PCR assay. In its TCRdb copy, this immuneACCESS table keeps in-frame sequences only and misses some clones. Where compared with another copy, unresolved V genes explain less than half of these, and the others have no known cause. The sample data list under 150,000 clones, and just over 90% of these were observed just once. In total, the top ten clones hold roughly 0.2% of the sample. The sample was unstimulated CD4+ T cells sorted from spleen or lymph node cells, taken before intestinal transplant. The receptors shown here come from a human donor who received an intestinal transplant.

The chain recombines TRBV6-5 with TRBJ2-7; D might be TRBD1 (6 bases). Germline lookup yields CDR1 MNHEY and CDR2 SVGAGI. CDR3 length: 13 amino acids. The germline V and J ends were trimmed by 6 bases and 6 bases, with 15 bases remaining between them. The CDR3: CASRGEQGGEQYF. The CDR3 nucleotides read TGTGCCAGCAGAGGGGAACAGGGTGGCGAGCAGTACTTC.

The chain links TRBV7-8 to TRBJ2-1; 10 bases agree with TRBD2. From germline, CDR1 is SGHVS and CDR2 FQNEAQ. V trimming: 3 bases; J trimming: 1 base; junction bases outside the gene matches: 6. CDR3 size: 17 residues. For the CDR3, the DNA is TGTGCCAGCAGCTTTACCCTAGCGGGAGTTTCCTACAATGAGCAGTTCTTC. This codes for CASSFTLAGVSYNEQFF.

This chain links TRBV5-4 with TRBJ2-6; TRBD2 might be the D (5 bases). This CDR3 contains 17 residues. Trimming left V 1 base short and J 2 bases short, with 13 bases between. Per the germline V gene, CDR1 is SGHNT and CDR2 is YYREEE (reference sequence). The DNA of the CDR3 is TGTGCCAGCAGCTTGCGGCTAGCTAGCACTGGGGCCAACGTCCTGACTTTC. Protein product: CASSLRLASTGANVLTF.

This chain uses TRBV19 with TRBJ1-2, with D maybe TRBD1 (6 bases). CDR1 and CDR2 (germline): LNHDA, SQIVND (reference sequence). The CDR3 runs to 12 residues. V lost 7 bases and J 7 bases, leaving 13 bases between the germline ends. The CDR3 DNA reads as TGTGCCAGTACCAACAGGGCATTTGGCTACACCTTC. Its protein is CASTNRAFGYTF.

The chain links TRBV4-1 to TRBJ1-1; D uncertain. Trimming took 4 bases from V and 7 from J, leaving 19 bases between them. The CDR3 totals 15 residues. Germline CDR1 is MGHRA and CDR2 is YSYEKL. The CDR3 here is CASSRTMRAEDEAFF. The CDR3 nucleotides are TGCGCCAGCAGCCGGACTATGAGGGCCGAAGATGAAGCTTTCTTT.

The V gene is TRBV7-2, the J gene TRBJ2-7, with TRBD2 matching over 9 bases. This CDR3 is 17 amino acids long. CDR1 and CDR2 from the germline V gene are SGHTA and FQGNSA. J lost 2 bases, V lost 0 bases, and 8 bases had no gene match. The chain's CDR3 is CASSLALTSGGTYEQYF. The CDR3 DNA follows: TGTGCCAGCAGCTTAGCGCTAACCAGCGGGGGGACCTACGAGCAGTACTTC.

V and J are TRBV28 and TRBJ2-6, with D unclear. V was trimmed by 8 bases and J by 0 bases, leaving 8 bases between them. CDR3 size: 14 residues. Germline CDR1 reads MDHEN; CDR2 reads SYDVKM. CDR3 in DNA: TGTGCCAGCGTAAGGAGCTCTGGGGCCAACGTCCTGACTTTC. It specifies CASVRSSGANVLTF.

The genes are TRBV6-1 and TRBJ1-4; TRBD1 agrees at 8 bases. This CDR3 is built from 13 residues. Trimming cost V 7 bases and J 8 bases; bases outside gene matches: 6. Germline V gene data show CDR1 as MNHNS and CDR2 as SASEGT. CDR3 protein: CASNQGAKEKLFF. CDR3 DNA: TGTGCCAGCAATCAGGGGGCGAAGGAAAAACTGTTTTTT.

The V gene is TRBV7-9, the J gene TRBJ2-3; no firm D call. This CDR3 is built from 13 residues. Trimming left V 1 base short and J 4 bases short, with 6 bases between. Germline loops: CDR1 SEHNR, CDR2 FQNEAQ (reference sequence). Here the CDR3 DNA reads TGTGCCAGCAGCTTAGTAGTCTCAGATACGCAGTATTTT. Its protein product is CASSLVVSDTQYF. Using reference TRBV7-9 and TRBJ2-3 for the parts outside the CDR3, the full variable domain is DTGVSQNPRHKITKRGQNVTFRCDPISEHNRLYWYRQTLGQGPEFLTYFQNEAQLEKSRLLSDRFSAERPKGSFSTLEIQRTEQGDSAMYLCASSLVVSDTQYFGPGTRLTVL.

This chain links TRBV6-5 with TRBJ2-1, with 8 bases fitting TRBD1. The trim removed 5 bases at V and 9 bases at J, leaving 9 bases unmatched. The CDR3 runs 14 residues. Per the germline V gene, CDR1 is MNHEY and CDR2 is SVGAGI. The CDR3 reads CASSPVGQGGEQFF. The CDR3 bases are TGTGCCAGCAGTCCCGTTGGACAGGGTGGTGAGCAGTTCTTC.

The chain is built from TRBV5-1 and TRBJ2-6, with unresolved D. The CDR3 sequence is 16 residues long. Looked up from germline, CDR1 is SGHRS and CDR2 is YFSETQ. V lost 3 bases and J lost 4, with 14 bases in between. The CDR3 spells CASSSIVTKGANVLTF. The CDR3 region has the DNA TGCGCCAGCAGCTCAATAGTCACGAAAGGGGCCAACGTCCTGACTTTC.

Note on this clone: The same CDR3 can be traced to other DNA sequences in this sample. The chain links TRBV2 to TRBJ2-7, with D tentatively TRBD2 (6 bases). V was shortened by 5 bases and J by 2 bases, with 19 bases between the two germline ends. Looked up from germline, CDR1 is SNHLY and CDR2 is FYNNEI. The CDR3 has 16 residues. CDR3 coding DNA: TGTGCCAGCAGTTCAATTAGCGGAGATGGGCCCTACGAGCAGTACTTC. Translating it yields CASSSISGDGPYEQYF.

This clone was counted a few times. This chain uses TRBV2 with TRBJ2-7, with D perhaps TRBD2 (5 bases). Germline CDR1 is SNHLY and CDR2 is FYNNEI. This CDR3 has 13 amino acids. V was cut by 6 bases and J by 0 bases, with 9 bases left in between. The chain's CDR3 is CASRIAFSYEQYF. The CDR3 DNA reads TGTGCCAGCAGGATAGCGTTCTCCTACGAGCAGTACTTC.

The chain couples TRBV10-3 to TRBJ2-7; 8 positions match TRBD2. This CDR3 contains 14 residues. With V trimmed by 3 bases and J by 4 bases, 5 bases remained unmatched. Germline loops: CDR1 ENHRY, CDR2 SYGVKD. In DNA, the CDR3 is TGTGCCATCAGTGATTCTCGGGGGGGATACGAGCAGTACTTC. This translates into CAISDSRGGYEQYF.

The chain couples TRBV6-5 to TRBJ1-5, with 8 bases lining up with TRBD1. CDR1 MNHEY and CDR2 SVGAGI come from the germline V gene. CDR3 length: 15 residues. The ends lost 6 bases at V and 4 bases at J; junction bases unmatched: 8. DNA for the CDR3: TGTGCCAGCAGGGCCCTTACAGGGGGGAATCAGCCCCAGCATTTT. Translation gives CASRALTGGNQPQHF.

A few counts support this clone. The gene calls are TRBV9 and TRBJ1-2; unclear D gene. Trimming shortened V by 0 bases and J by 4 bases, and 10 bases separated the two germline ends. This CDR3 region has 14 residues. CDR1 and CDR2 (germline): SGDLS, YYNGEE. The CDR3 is CASSVGVEGYGYTF. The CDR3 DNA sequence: TGTGCCAGCAGCGTAGGGGTGGAGGGCTATGGCTACACCTTC.

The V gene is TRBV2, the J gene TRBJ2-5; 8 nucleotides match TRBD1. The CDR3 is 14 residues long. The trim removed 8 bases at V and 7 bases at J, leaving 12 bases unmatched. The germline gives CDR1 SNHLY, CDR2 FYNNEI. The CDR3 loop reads CASGGSGQGSTQYF. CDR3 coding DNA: TGTGCCAGCGGGGGGAGCGGACAGGGATCGACCCAGTACTTC.

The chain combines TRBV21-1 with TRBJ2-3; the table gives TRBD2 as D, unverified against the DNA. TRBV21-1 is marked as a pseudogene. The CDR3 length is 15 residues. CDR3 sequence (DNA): TGTGCCAGCAGCAAATGGACTCGGAGCACAGATACGCAGTATTTT. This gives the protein CASSKWTRSTDTQYF.

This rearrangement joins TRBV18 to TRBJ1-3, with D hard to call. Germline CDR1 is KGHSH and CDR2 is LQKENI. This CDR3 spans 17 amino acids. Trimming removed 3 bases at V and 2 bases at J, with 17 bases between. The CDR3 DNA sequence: TGTGCCAGCTCACCGGTTTCTGGCTCTGTCGCTGGAAACACCATATATTTT. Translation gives CASSPVSGSVAGNTIYF.

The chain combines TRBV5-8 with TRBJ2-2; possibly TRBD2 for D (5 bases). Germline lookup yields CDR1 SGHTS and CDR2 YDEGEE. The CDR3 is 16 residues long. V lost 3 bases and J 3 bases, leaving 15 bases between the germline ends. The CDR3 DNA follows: TGTGCCAGCAGCTCCGGACTGGCACGATACACCGGGGAGCTGTTTTTT. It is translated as CASSSGLARYTGELFF. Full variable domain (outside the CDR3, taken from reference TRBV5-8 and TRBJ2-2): EAGVTQSPTHLIKTRGQQATLRCSPISGHTSVYWYQQALGLGLQFLLWYDEGEERNRGNFPPRFSGRQFPNYSSELNVNALELEDSALYLCASSSGLARYTGELFFGEGSRLTVL.

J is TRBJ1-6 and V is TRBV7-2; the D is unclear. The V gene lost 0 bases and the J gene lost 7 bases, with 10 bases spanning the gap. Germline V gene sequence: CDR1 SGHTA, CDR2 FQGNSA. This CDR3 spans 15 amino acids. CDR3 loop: CASSLAPSRNSPLHF. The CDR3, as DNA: TGTGCCAGCAGCTTAGCCCCTTCTAGGAATTCACCCCTCCACTTT. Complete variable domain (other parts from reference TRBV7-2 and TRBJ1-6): GAGVSQSPSNKVTEKGKDVELRCDPISGHTALYWYRQSLGQGLEFLIYFQGNSAPDKSGLPSDRFSAERTGGSVSTLTIQRTQQEDSAVYLCASSLAPSRNSPLHFGNGTRLTVT.

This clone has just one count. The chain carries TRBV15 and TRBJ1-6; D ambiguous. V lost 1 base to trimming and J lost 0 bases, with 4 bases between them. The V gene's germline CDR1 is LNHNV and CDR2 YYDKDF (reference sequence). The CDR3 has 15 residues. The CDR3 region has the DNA TGTGCCACCAGCAGAGGGAGCTCCTATAATTCACCCCTCCACTTT. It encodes CATSRGSSYNSPLHF.

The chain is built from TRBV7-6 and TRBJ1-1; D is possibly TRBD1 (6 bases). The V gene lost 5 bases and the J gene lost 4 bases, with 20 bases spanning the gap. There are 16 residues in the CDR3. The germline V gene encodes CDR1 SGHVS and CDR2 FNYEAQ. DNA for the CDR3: TGTGCCAGCAGCAAGGGACAATGGGGGGGTGGCACTGAAGCTTTCTTT. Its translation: CASSKGQWGGGTEAFF.

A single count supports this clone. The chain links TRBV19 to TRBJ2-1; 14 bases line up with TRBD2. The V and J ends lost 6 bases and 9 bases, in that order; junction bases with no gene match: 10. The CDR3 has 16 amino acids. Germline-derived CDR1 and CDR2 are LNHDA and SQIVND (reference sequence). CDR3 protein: CASSPRGTSGSGEQFF. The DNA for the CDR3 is TGTGCCAGTAGCCCTCGAGGGACTAGCGGGAGCGGTGAGCAGTTCTTC.

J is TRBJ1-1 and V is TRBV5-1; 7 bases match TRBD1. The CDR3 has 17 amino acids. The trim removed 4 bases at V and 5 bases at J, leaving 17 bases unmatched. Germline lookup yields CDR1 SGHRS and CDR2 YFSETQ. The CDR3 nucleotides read TGCGCCAGCAGCCCGGGGGCAGGGGGTACTTACGATACTGAAGCTTTCTTT. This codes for CASSPGAGGTYDTEAFF.

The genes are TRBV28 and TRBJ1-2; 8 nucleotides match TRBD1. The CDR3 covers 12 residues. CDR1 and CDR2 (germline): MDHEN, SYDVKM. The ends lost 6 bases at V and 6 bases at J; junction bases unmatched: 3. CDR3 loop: CASSQGADGYTF. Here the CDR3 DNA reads TGTGCCAGCAGCCAGGGGGCGGATGGCTACACCTTC.

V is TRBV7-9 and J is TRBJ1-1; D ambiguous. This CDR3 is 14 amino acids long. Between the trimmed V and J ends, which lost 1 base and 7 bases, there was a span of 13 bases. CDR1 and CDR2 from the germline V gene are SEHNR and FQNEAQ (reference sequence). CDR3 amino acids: CASSLVGEADEAFF. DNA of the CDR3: TGTGCCAGCAGCTTAGTCGGGGAGGCAGATGAAGCTTTCTTT.